Following are 26 T cell receptor beta chains from one sample sequenced in a study of OX40 agonist ivuxolimab in advanced cancers. Clones were sequenced by immunoSEQ multiplex PCR, and TCRdb holds only the in-frame ones, with some missing. The data hold around 78,000 clones, with roughly 80% observed a single time. The sample in question was CD4+ or CD8+ T cells sorted from blood, obtained in a trial of the OX40 agonist ivuxolimab. These receptors originate from an adult with an advanced solid tumor such as melanoma, head and neck, liver or kidney cancer.

The genes are TRBV6-6 and TRBJ2-7, with D unclear. Trimming shortened V by 2 bases and J by 2 bases, and 7 bases separated the two germline ends. The CDR3 extends over 13 amino acids. Germline values: CDR1 MNHNY, CDR2 SVGAGI (reference sequence). CDR3 DNA: TGTGCCAGCAGTTACGACACCGCCTACGAGCAGTACTTC. Translation: CASSYDTAYEQYF.

The rearrangement joins TRBV6-1 to TRBJ2-5, with TRBD2 matching over 9 bases. The J call is doubtful: the DNA matches TRBJ2-7 better. The germline V gene has CDR1 MNHNS and CDR2 SASEGT. The CDR3 spans 14 residues. The chain's CDR3 is CASRTGTSIYEQYF. CDR3 DNA sequence: TGTGCCAGCAGGACCGGGACTAGCATCTACGAGCAGTACTTC.

This clone showed up just a few times. The genes are TRBV19 and TRBJ2-3; possibly TRBD2 for D (6 bases). The CDR3 length is 13 residues. Germline V gene data show CDR1 as LNHDA and CDR2 as SQIVND (reference sequence). V was cut by 8 bases and J by 3 bases, with 12 bases left in between. The CDR3 reads CASRGRMTDTQYF. In DNA, the CDR3 is TGTGCCAGTCGGGGGAGGATGACAGATACGCAGTATTTT. Together with reference TRBV19 and TRBJ2-3, the CDR3 gives the full variable domain: DGGITQSPKYLFRKEGQNVTLSCEQNLNHDAMYWYRQDPGQGLRLIYYSQIVNDFQKGDIAEGYSVSREKKESFPLTVTSAQKNPTAFYLCASRGRMTDTQYFGPGTRLTVL.

This clone is a singleton in its sample. The chain links TRBV7-3 to TRBJ2-1; D is undetermined. Trimming shortened V by 4 bases and J by 3 bases, and 7 bases separated the two germline ends. The germline V gene has CDR1 SGHTA and CDR2 FQGTGA. The CDR3 sequence is 13 residues long. The chain's CDR3 is CASSSTDYNEQFF. CDR3 nucleotides: TGTGCCAGCAGCTCCACGGACTACAATGAGCAGTTCTTC.

This clone appeared once. The gene calls are TRBV6-5 and TRBJ1-1, with D perhaps matching TRBD1 (5 bases). V was trimmed by 7 bases and J by 5 bases, leaving 14 bases between them. There are 13 residues in the CDR3. From germline, CDR1 is MNHEY and CDR2 SVGAGI. Here the CDR3 reads CASKGTGGTEAFF. For the CDR3, the DNA is TGTGCCAGCAAGGGCACAGGAGGGACTGAAGCTTTCTTT.

This clone was seen a handful of times. The chain combines TRBV11-3 with TRBJ1-3; TRBD1 agrees at 7 bases. CDR3 length: 13 residues. Germline CDR1 reads SGHNT; CDR2 reads YENEEA. The trim removed 6 bases at V and 3 bases at J, leaving 2 bases unmatched. For the CDR3, the DNA is TGTGCCAGCAGAACAGGGGATGGAAACACCATATATTTT. Translation: CASRTGDGNTIYF.

Only a few counts were recorded for this clone. V usage is TRBV19 and J usage is TRBJ1-1; D unclear. The germline gives CDR1 LNHDA, CDR2 SQIVND (reference sequence). CDR3 size: 15 residues. The ends were cut back, 5 bases at V and 1 base at J, with 14 bases in the middle. The CDR3 region is CASSEQDGQNTEAFF. The CDR3 nucleotides are TGTGCCAGTAGTGAGCAGGATGGGCAGAACACTGAAGCTTTCTTT.

The CDR3 loop is CASSIAQARNTEAFF. Here the CDR3 DNA reads TGTGCCAGTAGTATCGCCCAGGCCAGGAACACTGAAGCTTTCTTT. This chain uses TRBV19 with TRBJ1-1; D not resolved. Germline CDR1 LNHDA, CDR2 SQIVND (reference sequence). This CDR3 is built from 15 residues. Trimming removed 3 bases at V and 1 base at J, with 12 bases between. Drawing the rest from reference TRBV19 and TRBJ1-1, the complete variable domain is DGGITQSPKYLFRKEGQNVTLSCEQNLNHDAMYWYRQDPGQGLRLIYYSQIVNDFQKGDIAEGYSVSREKKESFPLTVTSAQKNPTAFYLCASSIAQARNTEAFFGQGTRLTVV.

This clone turned up a few times. This rearrangement joins TRBV5-1 to TRBJ2-1; D unresolved. V lost 7 bases and J lost 0, with 14 bases in between. This CDR3 is 15 amino acids long. Germline CDR1 reads SGHRS; CDR2 reads YFSETQ. In DNA, the CDR3 is TGCGCCAGCTGCGAGGATCGTCTCTCCTACAATGAGCAGTTCTTC. It specifies CASCEDRLSYNEQFF.

CDR3 nucleotides: TGTGCCAGCAGTTTACGAGGGGTAGGAAATCAGCCCCAGCATTTT. It encodes CASSLRGVGNQPQHF. The chain employs TRBV27 and TRBJ1-5; perhaps TRBD1 as D (5 bases). CDR3 length: 15 residues. In germline, CDR1 is MNHEY, CDR2 SMNVEV (reference sequence). The V end was cut by 2 bases, the J end by 4 bases, with 12 bases between.

This clone occurred a few times. V gene TRBV6-1 combines with J gene TRBJ2-1; TRBD2 aligns across 10 bases. The CDR3 length is 16 residues. Germline loops: CDR1 MNHNS, CDR2 SASEGT. V shed 4 bases, J shed 9 bases, and the junction held 12 bases outside the gene matches. This CDR3 is CASSGTLAGGKGEQFF. CDR3 sequence (DNA): TGTGCCAGCAGTGGTACCTTAGCGGGAGGTAAAGGTGAGCAGTTCTTC.

The gene calls are TRBV7-9 and TRBJ1-2; D uncertain. Trimming took off 4 bases at V and 5 bases at J, with 11 bases between the two ends. This CDR3 comprises 13 residues. The germline V gene has CDR1 SEHNR and CDR2 FQNEAQ (reference sequence). In DNA, the CDR3 is TGTGCCAGCAGCTCCATGACTGTATATGGCTACACCTTC. The encoded protein is CASSSMTVYGYTF. The variable domain in full, with the rest retrieved from reference TRBV7-9 and TRBJ1-2, is DTGVSQNPRHKITKRGQNVTFRCDPISEHNRLYWYRQTLGQGPEFLTYFQNEAQLEKSRLLSDRFSAERPKGSFSTLEIQRTEQGDSAMYLCASSSMTVYGYTFGSGTRLTVV.

The chain is built from TRBV10-1 and TRBJ1-1; tentative D call: TRBD1 (5 bases). Germline CDR1 and CDR2: WNHNN and SYGVQD (reference sequence). The ends were cut back, 4 bases at V and 0 bases at J, with 12 bases in the middle. The CDR3 is 15 amino acids. The CDR3 sequence is CASSGERGVNTEAFF. The CDR3 DNA sequence: TGCGCCAGCAGTGGGGAGAGGGGAGTGAACACTGAAGCTTTCTTT.

The chain links TRBV15 to TRBJ1-2; the D gene is possibly TRBD1 (5 bases). V was clipped by 1 base and J by 6 bases, with 18 bases between them. This CDR3 spans 16 amino acids. Germline assignment: CDR1 LNHNV and CDR2 YYDKDF (reference sequence). The CDR3 DNA reads TGTGCCACCAGCAGAGTTGCGGGGCAGGGCGCAAATGGCTACACCTTC. Translated: CATSRVAGQGANGYTF. Based on the CDR3 plus reference TRBV15 and TRBJ1-2, the full variable domain is DAMVIQNPRYQVTQFGKPVTLSCSQTLNHNVMYWYQQKSSQAPKLLFHYYDKDFNNEADTPDNFQSRRPNTSFCFLDIRSPGLGDTAMYLCATSRVAGQGANGYTFGSGTRLTVV.

The chain couples TRBV10-3 to TRBJ2-7; 8 bases match TRBD1. Germline CDR1 is ENHRY and CDR2 is SYGVKD. This CDR3 has 14 amino acids. The trim removed 5 bases at V and 5 bases at J, leaving 8 bases unmatched. The CDR3 protein is CAISRGQGNHEQYF. The CDR3 DNA follows: TGTGCCATCAGTCGCGGACAGGGAAACCACGAGCAGTACTTC.

This clone was seen a few times. This rearrangement joins TRBV29-1 to TRBJ2-3; no reliable D call. The CDR3 is 12 residues long. Trimming stripped 3 bases from V and 2 bases from J, with 6 bases between. The germline V gene encodes CDR1 SQVTM and CDR2 ANQGSEA. The CDR3 nucleotides read TGCAGCGTTGATTCAGCCACAGATACGCAGTATTTT. Translated: CSVDSATDTQYF.

This clone was counted between two and nine times. V gene TRBV6-8 combines with J gene TRBJ1-2; tentative D call: TRBD1 (6 bases). Germline CDR1 is MNHGY and CDR2 is SAAAGT. V shed 0 bases and J shed 7 bases, with 12 bases lying between them. The CDR3 is 14 residues long. CDR3 region: CASSYSIGTTGYTF. The CDR3 DNA follows: TGTGCCAGCAGTTACTCGATCGGGACAACTGGCTACACCTTC.

This chain connects TRBV7-2 to TRBJ1-1; TRBD1 might be the D (5 bases). The CDR3 extends over 16 amino acids. The germline V and J ends were trimmed by 5 bases and 1 base, with 17 bases remaining between them. Germline loops: CDR1 SGHTA, CDR2 FQGNSA. The CDR3 DNA sequence: TGTGCCAGCAGCCCCGATTTCGGGGCGGCGAACACTGAAGCTTTCTTT. Protein sequence: CASSPDFGAANTEAFF.

CDR3 nucleotides: TGTGCCAGAATAGCGGGAGGGCTTGGGAATGAGCAGTTCTTC. Encoded protein: CARIAGGLGNEQFF. The chain couples TRBV15 to TRBJ2-1; 11 nucleotides align to TRBD2. The CDR3 sequence is 14 residues long. Losses at the gene ends were 10 bases for V and 7 bases for J; bases not matched to a gene: 9. From germline, CDR1 is LNHNV and CDR2 YYDKDF (reference sequence). Based on the CDR3 plus reference TRBV15 and TRBJ2-1, the full variable domain is DAMVIQNPRYQVTQFGKPVTLSCSQTLNHNVMYWYQQKSSQAPKLLFHYYDKDFNNEADTPDNFQSRRPNTSFCFLDIRSPGLGDTAMYLCARIAGGLGNEQFFGPGTRLTVL.

V and J are TRBV5-1 and TRBJ2-6; 9 bases agree with TRBD1. The CDR3 runs 19 residues. J gave up 0 bases and V 4 bases, and 11 bases lay outside the gene matches. Germline V CDR1 and CDR2: SGHRS, YFSETQ. CDR3 sequence: CASSRSTGGGRSGANVLTF. The CDR3 DNA reads as TGCGCCAGCAGCCGGTCAACAGGGGGCGGTCGCTCTGGGGCCAACGTCCTGACTTTC.

In its sample, this clone was seen once. This chain joins TRBV14 and TRBJ2-5; no definite D call. The CDR3 totals 13 residues. The V end lost 2 bases, the J end lost 5 bases, and 9 bases lay between the germline ends. The germline CDR1 and CDR2 sequences are SGHDN and FVKESK. The CDR3 is CASSQNEFETQYF. As DNA, the CDR3 is TGTGCCAGCAGCCAAAATGAATTCGAGACCCAGTACTTC. The entire variable domain, with the rest obtained from reference TRBV14 and TRBJ2-5, is as follows: EAGVTQFPSHSVIEKGQTVTLRCDPISGHDNLYWYRRVMGKEIKFLLHFVKESKQDESGMPNNRFLAERTGGTYSTLKVQPAELEDSGVYFCASSQNEFETQYFGPGTRLLVL.

This clone appeared a few times. This sequence joins TRBV27 and TRBJ2-7, with TRBD2 matching 8 bases. Germline lookup yields CDR1 MNHEY and CDR2 SMNVEV (reference sequence). This CDR3 is 14 amino acids long. V lost 2 bases to trimming and J lost 7 bases; unmatched junction nucleotides: 7. CDR3 in amino acids: CASSLSGRKREQYF. The CDR3 DNA follows: TGTGCCAGCAGTTTAAGCGGGAGAAAGAGAGAGCAGTACTTC.

This chain uses TRBV9 with TRBJ1-1, with TRBD1 as a possible D gene (5 bases). Trimming took off 6 bases at V and 1 base at J, with 13 bases between the two ends. The CDR3 is 14 amino acids. In germline, CDR1 is SGDLS, CDR2 YYNGEE. The CDR3 DNA is TGTGCCAGCAACCCGGACATCCGGAACACTGAAGCTTTCTTT. This encodes CASNPDIRNTEAFF.

The chain combines TRBV5-1 with TRBJ1-3; tentatively, D is TRBD1 (5 bases). Germline loops: CDR1 SGHRS, CDR2 YFSETQ. The CDR3 totals 17 residues. V was clipped by 2 bases and J by 0 bases, with 15 bases between them. The CDR3 reads CASSFQPTGTSGNTIYF. The CDR3 nucleotides read TGCGCCAGCAGCTTTCAACCCACAGGAACCTCTGGAAACACCATATATTTT.

V usage is TRBV7-3 and J usage is TRBJ2-2; TRBD2 agrees at 14 bases. The trim removed 4 bases at V and 6 bases at J, leaving 4 bases unmatched. The germline gives CDR1 SGHTA, CDR2 FQGTGA. CDR3 length: 16 amino acids. Here the CDR3 DNA reads TGTGCCAGCAGCTCGTCGACTAGCGGGAGGGCCGGGGAGCTGTTTTTT. Translation: CASSSSTSGRAGELFF.

This chain joins TRBV4-3 and TRBJ2-7; TRBD1 might be the D (6 bases). Trimming took off 0 bases at V and 5 bases at J, with 20 bases between the two ends. This CDR3 has 17 residues. Germline V lookup: CDR1 LGHNA, CDR2 YSLEER. This CDR3 is CASSQETGSGPRDEQYF. In DNA, the CDR3 is TGCGCCAGCAGCCAAGAAACAGGGTCGGGACCTCGGGACGAGCAGTACTTC.